The 31 T cell receptor beta chains given below trace back to one sample, sequenced in a study of OX40 agonist ivuxolimab in advanced cancers. Produced via immunoSEQ multiplex PCR; TCRdb's table is partial and in-frame only. The sample has 75,000 to 80,000 clones, over 75% seen once. Sequenced material: CD4+ or CD8+ T cells sorted from blood, taken in a trial of the OX40 agonist ivuxolimab. The origin of the receptors is an adult with an advanced solid tumor such as melanoma, head and neck, liver or kidney cancer.

The V gene is TRBV5-4, the J gene TRBJ2-7; D remains ambiguous. Trimming shortened V by 4 bases and J by 5 bases, and 10 bases separated the two germline ends. Germline V lookup: CDR1 SGHNT, CDR2 YYREEE (reference sequence). This CDR3 is 12 amino acids long. CDR3 nucleotides: TGTGCCAGCAGCCAAGTGGTTCACGAGCAGTACTTC. Protein sequence: CASSQVVHEQYF.

In regard to this clone: One junction end disagrees with the germline gene, perhaps due to a read error. The rearrangement joins TRBV2 to TRBJ1-5, with D maybe TRBD1 (6 bases). This CDR3 has 12 amino acids. Germline V gene sequence: CDR1 SNHLY, CDR2 FYNNEI. CDR3 DNA: TGTACCAGCAGGGGTGGCAATCAGCCCCAGCATTTT. As protein: CTSRGGNQPQHF.

The chain has TRBV4-3 and TRBJ2-2; D remains unclear. V shed 0 bases and J shed 3 bases, with 8 bases lying between them. The germline gives CDR1 LGHNA, CDR2 YSLEER. The CDR3 has 15 amino acids. This CDR3 is CASSQEQSDTGELFF. The CDR3 DNA reads as TGCGCCAGCAGCCAAGAGCAGTCTGACACCGGGGAGCTGTTTTTT.

J is TRBJ2-7 and V is TRBV10-3; tentatively, D is TRBD2 (6 bases). Trimming removed 0 bases at V and 5 bases at J, with 14 bases between. CDR1 is ENHRY, CDR2 SYGVKD, per germline. This CDR3 contains 15 residues. The CDR3 region has the DNA TGTGCCATCAGTGAGTCGCCCGGGGGTAATGACGAGCAGTACTTC. This codes for CAISESPGGNDEQYF.

The chain employs TRBV4-1 and TRBJ2-1, with 7 bases lining up with TRBD1. The CDR3 extends over 14 amino acids. Germline CDR1 MGHRA, CDR2 YSYEKL. The V gene end was trimmed by 3 bases and the J gene end by 6 bases; junction bases not matched to a gene: 5. DNA for the CDR3: TGCGCCAGCAGCCACGAGCGACAGGGCAATGAGCAGTTCTTC. This sequence encodes CASSHERQGNEQFF.

The rearrangement uses TRBV7-9 and TRBJ1-1; D not certain. CDR3 size: 15 residues. Germline CDR1 SEHNR, CDR2 FQNEAQ (reference sequence). Trimming stripped 5 bases from V and 4 bases from J, with 17 bases between. DNA of the CDR3: TGTGCCAGCAGCCCAGAGGAGAGGAGCGGCACTGAAGCTTTCTTT. Translated: CASSPEERSGTEAFF.

This chain links TRBV6-5 with TRBJ1-5; TRBD1 might be the D (5 bases). Germline V gene sequence: CDR1 MNHEY, CDR2 SVGAGI. Between the trimmed V and J ends, which lost 5 bases and 6 bases, there was a span of 14 bases. CDR3 length equals 14 residues. The CDR3 bases are TGTGCCAGCAGTGACGACAGTCTGGGTCAGCCCCAGCATTTT. Translating gives CASSDDSLGQPQHF.

Only a few counts were recorded for this clone. The chain is built from TRBV19 and TRBJ1-2; 7 positions agree with TRBD1. Germline V gene data show CDR1 as LNHDA and CDR2 as SQIVND (reference sequence). The CDR3 spans 12 residues. After removal of 7 bases from V and 5 bases from J, the junction contained 4 bases not matched to a gene. The CDR3 DNA follows: TGTGCCAGTACGGGACAGAATTATGGCTACACCTTC. Translated: CASTGQNYGYTF.

The V and J genes are TRBV11-3 and TRBJ2-2; 7 bases match TRBD1. This CDR3 has 15 amino acids. CDR1 SGHNT and CDR2 YENEEA come from the germline V gene. V gave up 5 bases and J gave up 4 bases; unmatched junction bases: 7. CDR3 loop: CASSRSRGSTGELFF. Written as DNA, the CDR3 is TGTGCCAGCAGCCGTAGCAGGGGGTCCACCGGGGAGCTGTTTTTT.

The chain carries TRBV18 and TRBJ1-2; maybe TRBD1 (5 bases). Germline assignment: CDR1 KGHSH and CDR2 LQKENI. The CDR3 spans 16 residues. V gave up 5 bases and J gave up 3 bases, with 19 bases separating them. The CDR3 sequence: CASSSGTDFKHYGYTF. The CDR3 bases are TGTGCCAGCTCAAGTGGGACGGACTTCAAGCACTATGGCTACACCTTC. Full variable domain (outside the CDR3, taken from reference TRBV18 and TRBJ1-2): NAGVMQNPRHLVRRRGQEARLRCSPMKGHSHVYWYRQLPEEGLKFMVYLQKENIIDESGMPKERFSAEFPKEGPSILRIQQVVRGDSAAYFCASSSGTDFKHYGYTFGSGTRLTVV.

The V gene is TRBV25-1, the J gene TRBJ2-6; D perhaps matches TRBD2 (5 bases). The CDR3 has 14 residues. The V gene lost 7 bases and the J gene lost 0 bases, with 7 bases spanning the gap. The germline V gene encodes CDR1 MGHDK and CDR2 SYGVNS. CDR3 nucleotides: TGTGCCAGCAAAGCGGACTCTGGGGCCAACGTCCTGACTTTC. This encodes CASKADSGANVLTF.

The chain links TRBV7-2 to TRBJ2-1; D not resolved. This CDR3 has 14 amino acids. The ends were cut back, 5 bases at V and 2 bases at J, with 10 bases in the middle. Germline CDR1 SGHTA, CDR2 FQGNSA. CDR3 protein: CASSARLTYNEQFF. The CDR3 DNA sequence: TGTGCCAGCAGCGCTCGACTGACCTACAATGAGCAGTTCTTC. Combining the CDR3 with reference TRBV7-2 and TRBJ2-1 gives the whole variable domain GAGVSQSPSNKVTEKGKDVELRCDPISGHTALYWYRQSLGQGLEFLIYFQGNSAPDKSGLPSDRFSAERTGGSVSTLTIQRTQQEDSAVYLCASSARLTYNEQFFGPGTRLTVL.

The rearrangement uses TRBV15 and TRBJ1-1, with unresolved D. Trimming cost V 0 bases and J 3 bases, with 11 bases left between them. The CDR3 runs to 15 residues. Germline CDR1 is LNHNV and CDR2 is YYDKDF (reference sequence). In DNA form, the CDR3 reads TGTGCCACCAGCAGAGACAGAACCCCGGACACTGAAGCTTTCTTT. Translated, it gives CATSRDRTPDTEAFF. The full variable domain, with the rest looked up from reference TRBV15 and TRBJ1-1, is DAMVIQNPRYQVTQFGKPVTLSCSQTLNHNVMYWYQQKSSQAPKLLFHYYDKDFNNEADTPDNFQSRRPNTSFCFLDIRSPGLGDTAMYLCATSRDRTPDTEAFFGQGTRLTVV.

Concerning this clone: Other DNA sequences in the sample encode the same CDR3. The chain combines TRBV5-1 with TRBJ1-2; possible D gene TRBD1, 6 bases. This CDR3 region has 14 residues. Germline CDR1 and CDR2: SGHRS and YFSETQ. Trimming stripped 0 bases from V and 2 bases from J, with 8 bases between. The CDR3 sequence is CASSLGQGNYGYTF. CDR3 nucleotides: TGCGCCAGCAGCTTGGGTCAGGGGAACTATGGCTACACCTTC.

CDR3 region: CASRTGLNTEAFF. CDR3 coding DNA: TGTGCCAGTCGGACAGGCCTGAACACTGAAGCTTTCTTT. The gene calls are TRBV19 and TRBJ1-1, with 7 bases aligning to TRBD1. Germline-derived CDR1 and CDR2 are LNHDA and SQIVND (reference sequence). Trimming at V came to 8 bases and at J to 0 bases, leaving 3 bases not matched to a gene. The CDR3 consists of 13 residues. Supplemented by reference TRBV19 and TRBJ1-1, the full variable domain reads DGGITQSPKYLFRKEGQNVTLSCEQNLNHDAMYWYRQDPGQGLRLIYYSQIVNDFQKGDIAEGYSVSREKKESFPLTVTSAQKNPTAFYLCASRTGLNTEAFFGQGTRLTVV.

This chain connects TRBV6-1 to TRBJ1-4; perhaps TRBD1 as D (6 bases). This CDR3 is 16 amino acids long. Trimming left V 4 bases short and J 4 bases short, with 16 bases between. The germline CDR1 and CDR2 sequences are MNHNS and SASEGT. CDR3 sequence: CASSARGTPGNEKLFF. For the CDR3, the DNA is TGTGCCAGCAGTGCCCGGGGGACACCTGGTAATGAAAAACTGTTTTTT.

This clone appeared a single time. The chain uses TRBV28 and TRBJ2-7; possibly TRBD2 for D (6 bases). Per the germline V gene, CDR1 is MDHEN and CDR2 is SYDVKM. CDR3 length: 14 amino acids. The V end lost 7 bases, the J end lost 6 bases, and 19 bases lay between the germline ends. The CDR3 spells CASTPGGGLSEQYF. CDR3 nucleotides: TGTGCCAGCACCCCCGGCGGAGGGTTAAGCGAGCAGTACTTC.

This sequence joins TRBV4-3 and TRBJ2-7; 8 nucleotides match TRBD1. Per germline, CDR1 LGHNA and CDR2 YSLEER. J gave up 6 bases and V 0 bases, and 10 bases lay outside the gene matches. The CDR3 is 16 amino acids. This CDR3 is CASSQDWGQGAGEQYF. The DNA for the CDR3 is TGCGCCAGCAGCCAAGACTGGGGGCAGGGGGCGGGCGAGCAGTACTTC.

The CDR3 DNA is TGTGCCAGCAGCTCTACCTTAGGACAGGGGGCAGGTGGCTACACCTTC. The encoded protein is CASSSTLGQGAGGYTF. This chain links TRBV7-9 with TRBJ1-2; 11 nucleotides match TRBD1. The CDR3 length is 16 residues. V lost 4 bases, J lost 7 bases, and 11 bases stayed unmatched. Germline CDR1 and CDR2: SEHNR and FQNEAQ (reference sequence).

This clone was observed a handful of times. The chain couples TRBV27 to TRBJ1-2; 10 bases align to TRBD1. Trimming took 0 bases from V and 8 from J; bases not matched to a gene: 9. CDR1 and CDR2 (germline): MNHEY, SMNVEV (reference sequence). This CDR3 spans 16 amino acids. The CDR3, as DNA: TGTGCCAGCAGTTTATCGATAGGGACAGGGGTGGGAGGCTACACCTTC. Its translation: CASSLSIGTGVGGYTF.

The chain carries TRBV5-1 and TRBJ1-1, with D uncertain. Trimming shortened V by 0 bases and J by 5 bases, and 11 bases separated the two germline ends. The CDR3 extends over 14 amino acids. Germline CDR1 and CDR2: SGHRS and YFSETQ. Written as DNA, the CDR3 is TGCGCCAGCAGCTTGGAGGGCGGGGTAACTGAAGCTTTCTTT. This encodes CASSLEGGVTEAFF.

The V call is TRBV4-3, the J call TRBJ2-4; D not resolved. Trimming cost V 1 base and J 9 bases, with 13 bases left between them. Germline V lookup: CDR1 LGHNA, CDR2 YSLEER. CDR3 length: 14 amino acids. The CDR3 bases are TGCGCCAGCAGCCAAGCCCCAGGCAGAGGCATTCAGTACTTC. Translation: CASSQAPGRGIQYF.

The chain uses TRBV18 and TRBJ2-3; D may correspond to TRBD1 or TRBD2 (5 bases each). V was cut by 6 bases and J by 6 bases, with 13 bases left in between. The CDR3 covers 13 residues. Looked up from germline, CDR1 is KGHSH and CDR2 is LQKENI. The CDR3 here is CASSSGPQDTQYF. The CDR3 DNA is TGTGCCAGCTCCTCGGGGCCCCAGGATACGCAGTATTTT.

This sequence joins TRBV6-1 and TRBJ1-1; D gene unclear. The germline gives CDR1 MNHNS, CDR2 SASEGT. The CDR3 runs to 12 residues. Trimming left V 4 bases short and J 2 bases short, with 5 bases between. Here the CDR3 DNA reads TGTGCCAGCAGTGTGAGCAACACTGAAGCTTTCTTT. Amino acid sequence: CASSVSNTEAFF.

This chain joins TRBV28 and TRBJ2-7; TRBD1 agrees at 8 bases. The V segment lost 5 bases and the J segment 2 bases; nucleotides outside the gene matches: 5. The length of the CDR3 is 14 residues. CDR1 and CDR2 (germline): MDHEN, SYDVKM. This chain's CDR3 is CASSLPTGAYEQYF. The CDR3 DNA reads TGTGCCAGCAGTCTTCCGACAGGGGCCTACGAGCAGTACTTC.

The genes are TRBV28 and TRBJ1-1; TRBD1 aligns across 11 bases. The V and J ends lost 6 bases and 3 bases, in that order; junction bases with no gene match: 9. This CDR3 contains 16 residues. Germline-derived CDR1 and CDR2 are MDHEN and SYDVKM. CDR3 sequence reads: CASRPGTGGRHTEAFF. In DNA, the CDR3 is TGTGCCAGCAGGCCCGGGACAGGGGGACGACACACTGAAGCTTTCTTT. Complete variable domain (other parts from reference TRBV28 and TRBJ1-1): DVKVTQSSRYLVKRTGEKVFLECVQDMDHENMFWYRQDPGLGLRLIYFSYDVKMKEKGDIPEGYSVSREKKERFSLILESASTNQTSMYLCASRPGTGGRHTEAFFGQGTRLTVV.

The V call is TRBV2, the J call TRBJ1-1, with a weak D call TRBD1 (6 bases). Germline lookup yields CDR1 SNHLY and CDR2 FYNNEI. The CDR3 runs to 15 residues. The V and J ends lost 4 bases and 4 bases respectively, with 16 bases between them. The CDR3, as DNA: TGTGCCAGCAGTGCCCTGGGGGTAGGGGGCACTGAAGCTTTCTTT. Amino acid sequence: CASSALGVGGTEAFF.

The V and J genes are TRBV5-8 and TRBJ1-1; the match to TRBD1 covers 8 bases. Germline V gene sequence: CDR1 SGHTS, CDR2 YDEGEE. The CDR3 sequence is 14 residues long. The V and J ends lost 0 bases and 7 bases, in that order; junction bases with no gene match: 5. CDR3 nucleotides: TGTGCCAGCAGCTTGGCCCTCACAGGGGGTGAAGCTTTCTTT. This gives the protein CASSLALTGGEAFF.

This chain connects TRBV7-9 to TRBJ1-2, with D uncertain. CDR3 length: 13 amino acids. The V gene lost 2 bases and the J gene lost 0 bases, with 4 bases spanning the gap. Germline V gene sequence: CDR1 SEHNR, CDR2 FQNEAQ (reference sequence). The CDR3 loop is CASSLRANYGYTF. CDR3 nucleotide sequence: TGTGCCAGCAGCTTAAGAGCTAACTATGGCTACACCTTC.

J is TRBJ2-5 and V is TRBV19; D may be TRBD1 (6 bases). Germline V CDR1 and CDR2: LNHDA, SQIVND (reference sequence). There are 16 residues in the CDR3. V was pared by 3 bases and J by 5 bases, with 19 bases between. For the CDR3, the DNA is TGTGCCAGTAGTATTAGTAACAGCAGGGGCTGGGAGACCCAGTACTTC. Translated: CASSISNSRGWETQYF.

V gene TRBV28 combines with J gene TRBJ2-7, with a possible D match to TRBD1 (6 bases). V lost 3 bases and J 3 bases, leaving 9 bases between the germline ends. CDR3 size: 13 residues. CDR1 is MDHEN, CDR2 SYDVKM, per germline. This CDR3 reads CASSLAGVYEQYF. The CDR3, as DNA: TGTGCCAGCAGTTTGGCAGGGGTCTACGAGCAGTACTTC.